Only a few counts were recorded for the clone carrying this TCR beta chain. Its cognate antigen is unknown. The DNA ends 3 residues before the CDR3 does, and the rest of the CDR3 is filled in from the germline J gene. There are 13 residues in the CDR3. With 5 bases removed from V and 4 bases from J, the gap between germline ends came to 9 bases. Germline values: CDR1 LNHDA, CDR2 SQIVND (reference sequence). This entry comes from a study of T cell clonality in common variable immunodeficiency. Method: immunoSEQ multiplex PCR; TCRdb's copy keeps in-frame clones and lacks some. Sampling found approximately 18,000 clones, none seen once. Study results and limitations: Common variable immunodeficiency TCR beta sequences reportedly had fewer deletions and N-nucleotide insertions.

The receptor's source is a human donor with common variable immunodeficiency. The rearrangement links TRBV19 to TRBJ1-5; D gene ambiguous. Material for sequencing was peripheral blood mononuclear cells. CDR3 bases read: TGTGCCAGTAGTCACACGCATAATCAGCCC. Protein sequence: CASSHTHNQP. The whole CDR3 sequence reads CASSHTHNQPQHF.